This T cell receptor beta chain was recorded in a study of blood T cells in healthy people across ages. Trimming left V 3 bases short and J 2 bases short, with 11 bases between. The germline gives CDR1 ENHRY, CDR2 SYGVKD. The length of the CDR3 is 14 residues. Primed by a sample-barcoded 5' primer and a J-beta primer mix, a second PCR proceeded for 7 to 11 cycles. TCRdb passed the 5' RACE reads through MiXCR, listing each CDR3 protein once. The sample carries 700,000 to 800,000 distinct CDR3 sequences, approximately 43% recorded once. This TCR was recovered from a woman aged 55-75 years in good health. The chain joins TRBV10-3 to TRBJ2-7; D remains unclear. Sequences were obtained from blood. This chain's CDR3 is CAISDVGSTYEQYF. DNA of the CDR3: TGTGCCATCAGTGATGTCGGGTCGACCTACGAGCAGTACTTC.